This T cell receptor (beta chain) was sequenced in a study of blood T cell repertoires in COVID-19. Study-wide context: Samples representing acute and convalescent COVID-19 were sourced from the United States, Italy and Spain. Nucleic acid was either cDNA or gDNA, and it came from T cells, B-cell-depleted T cells, or PBMCs.

Authors' data handling: Estimation of nucleated cell counts was performed using reference gene primer amplification. Clones were read by immunoSEQ multiplex PCR, and TCRdb kept only the in-frame ones, dropping some. That table gives V, J and clone size, and the DNA gave D and trimming. The table records approximately 220,000 clones, around 80% of them present only once. Unmatched junction bases numbered 9, after V lost 4 bases and J lost 9 bases. Germline V gene lookup returns CDR1 SGHRS and CDR2 YFSETQ. CDR3 size: 15 residues. Specimen: peripheral blood. The chain combines TRBV5-1 with TRBJ2-1; 11 bases line up with TRBD2. This TCR derives from a woman aged 55-69 years who had recovered from COVID-19. The CDR3 DNA sequence: TGCGCCAGCAGCACGGCCCTAGCGGGGGGTGGTGAGCAGTTCTTC. Translated, it gives CASSTALAGGGEQFF.